Reported below is one TCR beta chain. The source of the sample is a study of neurological immune-mediated disorders. Germline CDR1 SGDLS, CDR2 YYNGEE. This CDR3 contains 18 residues. V was clipped by 0 bases and J by 0 bases, with 16 bases between them. The cDNA was generated by 5'RACE with 10-nucleotide random UMIs. TCRdb re-called the 5' RACE reads through MiXCR, storing one row per CDR3 protein. The repertoire includes roughly 30,000 distinct CDR3 sequences, 5% to 7.5% of them detected once, and roughly 8.8% sits in the top ten. The sample consisted of PBMCs. This sequence joins TRBV9 and TRBJ2-1, with a possible D match to TRBD1 (6 bases). This sequence was found in a woman between 45 and 65 years old in good health. CDR3 nucleotides: TGTGCCAGCAGCGTAGGGCAGGGGAGTGTGGGCTCCTACAATGAGCAGTTCTTC. It yields the protein CASSVGQGSVGSYNEQFF.